This T cell receptor beta chain was captured by sequencing in a study of type 1 regulatory T cells. Study-level background: T-allo10 is an in vitro-generated, Tr1-enriched CD4 T cell product specific for alloantigen.

From the reads, TCRdb called clonotypes with MiXCR, one entry per CDR3 protein. The sample lists about 18,000 distinct CDR3 sequences; 10% were seen once. Germline loops: CDR1 SGHTA, CDR2 FQGNSA. CDR3 length equals 17 residues. Trimming took off 5 bases at V and 0 bases at J, with 17 bases between the two ends. Many counts were recorded for this clonotype. The chain carries TRBV7-2 and TRBJ2-1; D perhaps matches TRBD2 (6 bases). The source of this sequence is a human donor in good health. Specimen: CD4+ T cells, either the whole sample or a sorted fraction (not recorded which). The CDR3 here is CASSLPIGRGSYNEQFF. The CDR3 DNA is TGTGCCAGCAGCCTACCTATTGGGCGGGGCTCCTACAATGAGCAGTTCTTC.